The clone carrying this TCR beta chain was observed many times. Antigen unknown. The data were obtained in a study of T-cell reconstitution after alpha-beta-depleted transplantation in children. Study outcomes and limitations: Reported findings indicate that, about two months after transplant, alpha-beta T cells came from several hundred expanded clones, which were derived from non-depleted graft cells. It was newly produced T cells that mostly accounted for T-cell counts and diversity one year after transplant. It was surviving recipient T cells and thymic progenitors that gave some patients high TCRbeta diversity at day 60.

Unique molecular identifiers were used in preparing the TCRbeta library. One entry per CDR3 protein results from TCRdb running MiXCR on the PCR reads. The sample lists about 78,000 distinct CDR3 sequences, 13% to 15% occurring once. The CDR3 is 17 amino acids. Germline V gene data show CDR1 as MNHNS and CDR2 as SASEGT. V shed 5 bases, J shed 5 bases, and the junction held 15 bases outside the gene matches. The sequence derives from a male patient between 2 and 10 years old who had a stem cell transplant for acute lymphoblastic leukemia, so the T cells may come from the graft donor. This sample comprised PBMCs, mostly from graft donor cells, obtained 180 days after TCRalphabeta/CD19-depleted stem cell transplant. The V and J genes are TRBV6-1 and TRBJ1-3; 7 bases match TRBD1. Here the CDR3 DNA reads TGTGCCAGCAGTCGTTTCTACTCGACAGGGCACCGAAACACCATATATTTT. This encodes CASSRFYSTGHRNTIYF.